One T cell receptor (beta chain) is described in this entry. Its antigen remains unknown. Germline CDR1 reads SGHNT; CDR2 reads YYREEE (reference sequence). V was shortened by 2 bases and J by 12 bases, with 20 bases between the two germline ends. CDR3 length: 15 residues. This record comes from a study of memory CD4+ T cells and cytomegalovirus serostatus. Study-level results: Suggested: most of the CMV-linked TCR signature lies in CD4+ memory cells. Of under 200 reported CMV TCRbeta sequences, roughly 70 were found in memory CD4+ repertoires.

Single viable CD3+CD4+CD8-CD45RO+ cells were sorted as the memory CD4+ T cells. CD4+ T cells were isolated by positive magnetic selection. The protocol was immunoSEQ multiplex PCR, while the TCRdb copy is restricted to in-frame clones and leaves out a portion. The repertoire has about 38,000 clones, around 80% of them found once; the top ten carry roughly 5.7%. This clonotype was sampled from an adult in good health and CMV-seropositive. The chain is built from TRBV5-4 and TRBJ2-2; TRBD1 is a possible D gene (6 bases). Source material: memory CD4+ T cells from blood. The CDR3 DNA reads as TGTGCCAGCAGCTTCGGGACACGGGAACAATGGCAGCTGTTTTTT. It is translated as CASSFGTREQWQLFF.